This T cell receptor beta chain was recorded in a study of blood T cell repertoires in COVID-19. Germline loops: CDR1 SGHTA, CDR2 FQGNSA. The CDR3 spans 16 residues. V trimming: 0 bases; J trimming: 4 bases; junction bases outside the gene matches: 4. Per the study methods: Using reference gene primer amplification, nucleated cell counts were estimated. TCRdb's copy holds only in-frame clones and misses some; the assay was immunoSEQ multiplex PCR. The DNA was the basis for D and trimming; V, J and clone size are from that table. This table holds 70,000 to 90,000 clones, about 88% found once. What was sequenced was peripheral blood. The chain carries TRBV7-2 and TRBJ2-2; 8 positions agree with TRBD2. The clonotype was recovered from an elderly man with COVID-19, enrolled during active disease. The CDR3 DNA follows: TGTGCCAGCAGCTTAGCGGCTAGCGGGTCCACCGGGGAGCTGTTTTTT. This encodes CASSLAASGSTGELFF.